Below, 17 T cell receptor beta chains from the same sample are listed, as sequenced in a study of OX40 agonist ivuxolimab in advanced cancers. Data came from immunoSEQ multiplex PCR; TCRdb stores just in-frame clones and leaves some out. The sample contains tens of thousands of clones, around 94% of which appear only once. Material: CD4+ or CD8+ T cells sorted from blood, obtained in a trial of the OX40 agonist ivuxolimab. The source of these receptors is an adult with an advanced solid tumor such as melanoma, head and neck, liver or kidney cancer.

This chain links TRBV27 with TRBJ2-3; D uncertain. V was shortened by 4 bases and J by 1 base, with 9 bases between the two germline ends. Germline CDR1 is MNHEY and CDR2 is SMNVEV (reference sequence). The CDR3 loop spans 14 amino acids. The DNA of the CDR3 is TGTGCCAGCAGTTCTCGGTTAGGCACAGATACGCAGTATTTT. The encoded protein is CASSSRLGTDTQYF.

This CDR3 is CASSPDPYEQYF. DNA of the CDR3: TGTGCCAGTAGTCCGGACCCCTACGAGCAGTACTTC. The rearrangement uses TRBV19 and TRBJ2-7; D gene uncertain. With 5 bases removed from V and 2 bases from J, the gap between germline ends came to 7 bases. Per germline, CDR1 LNHDA and CDR2 SQIVND (reference sequence). CDR3 size: 12 residues.

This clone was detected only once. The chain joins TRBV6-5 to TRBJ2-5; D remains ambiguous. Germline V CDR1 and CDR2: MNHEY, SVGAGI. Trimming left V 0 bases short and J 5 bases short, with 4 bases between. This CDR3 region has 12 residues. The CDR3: CASSYSSETQYF. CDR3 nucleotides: TGTGCCAGCAGTTACTCGAGCGAGACCCAGTACTTC.

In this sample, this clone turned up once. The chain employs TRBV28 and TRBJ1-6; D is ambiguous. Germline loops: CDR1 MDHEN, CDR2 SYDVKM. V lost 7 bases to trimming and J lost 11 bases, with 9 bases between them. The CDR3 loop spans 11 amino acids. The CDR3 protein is CASNSSPPLHF. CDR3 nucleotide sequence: TGTGCCAGCAACAGCAGCCCACCCCTCCACTTT.

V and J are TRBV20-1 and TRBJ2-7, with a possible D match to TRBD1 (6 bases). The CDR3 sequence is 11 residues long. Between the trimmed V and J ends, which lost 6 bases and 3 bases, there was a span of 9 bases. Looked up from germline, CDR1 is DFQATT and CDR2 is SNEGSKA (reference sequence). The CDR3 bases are TGCAGTGCCGCACAGGGCTACGAGCAGTACTTC. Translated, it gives CSAAQGYEQYF.

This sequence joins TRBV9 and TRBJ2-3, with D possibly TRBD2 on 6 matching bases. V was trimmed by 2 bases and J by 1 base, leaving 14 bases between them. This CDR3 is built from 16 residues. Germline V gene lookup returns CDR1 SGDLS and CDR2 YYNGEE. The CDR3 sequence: CASSVDSGGGTDTQYF. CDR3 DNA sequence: TGTGCCAGCAGCGTCGACAGTGGAGGGGGCACAGATACGCAGTATTTT.

The CDR3 DNA follows: TGTGCCAGCAGTGAATGGCGGGAGGGGAGCACAGATACGCAGTATTTT. Translating gives CASSEWREGSTDTQYF. The chain is built from TRBV25-1 and TRBJ2-3; 9 positions agree with TRBD2. Germline assignment: CDR1 MGHDK and CDR2 SYGVNS. This CDR3 comprises 16 residues. J gave up 0 bases and V 1 base, and 2 bases lay outside the gene matches.

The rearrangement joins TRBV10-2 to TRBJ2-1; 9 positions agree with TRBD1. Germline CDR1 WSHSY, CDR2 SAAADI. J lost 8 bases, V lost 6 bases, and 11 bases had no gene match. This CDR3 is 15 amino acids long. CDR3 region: CASSSTGGVKDEQFF. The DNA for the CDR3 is TGCGCCAGCAGCTCCACAGGGGGCGTTAAGGATGAGCAGTTCTTC.

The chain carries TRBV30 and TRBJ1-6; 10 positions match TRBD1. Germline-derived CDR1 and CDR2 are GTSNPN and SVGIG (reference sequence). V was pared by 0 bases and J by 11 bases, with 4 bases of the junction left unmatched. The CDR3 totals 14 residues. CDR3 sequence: CAWSVGGQGAPLHF. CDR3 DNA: TGTGCCTGGAGTGTAGGAGGACAGGGGGCACCCCTCCACTTT. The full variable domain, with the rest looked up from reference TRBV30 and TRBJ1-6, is SQTIHQWPATLVQPVGSPLSLECTVEGTSNPNLYWYRQAAGRGLQLLFYSVGIGQISSEVPQNLSASRPQDRQFILSSKKLLLSDSGFYLCAWSVGGQGAPLHFGNGTRLTVT.

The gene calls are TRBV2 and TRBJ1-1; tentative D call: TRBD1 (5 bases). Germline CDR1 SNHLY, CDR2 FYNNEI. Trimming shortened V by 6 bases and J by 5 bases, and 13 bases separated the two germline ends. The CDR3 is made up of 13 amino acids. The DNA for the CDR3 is TGTGCCAGCAGGAGCAGGGTAGAAACTGAAGCTTTCTTT. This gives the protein CASRSRVETEAFF. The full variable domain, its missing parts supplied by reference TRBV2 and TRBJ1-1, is EPEVTQTPSHQVTQMGQEVILRCVPISNHLYFYWYRQILGQKVEFLVSFYNNEISEKSEIFDDQFSVERPDGSNFTLKIRSTKLEDSAMYFCASRSRVETEAFFGQGTRLTVV.

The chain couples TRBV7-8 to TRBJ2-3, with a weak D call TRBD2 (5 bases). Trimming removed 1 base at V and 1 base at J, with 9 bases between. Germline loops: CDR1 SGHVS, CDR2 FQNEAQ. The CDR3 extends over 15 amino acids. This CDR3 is CASSLGTLGTDTQYF. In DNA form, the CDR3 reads TGTGCCAGCAGCTTAGGGACTCTTGGCACAGATACGCAGTATTTT.

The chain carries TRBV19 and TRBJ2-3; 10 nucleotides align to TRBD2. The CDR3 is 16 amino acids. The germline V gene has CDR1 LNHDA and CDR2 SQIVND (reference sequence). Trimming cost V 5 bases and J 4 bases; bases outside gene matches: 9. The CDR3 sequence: CASSFLGAGGADTQYF. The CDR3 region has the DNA TGTGCCAGTAGTTTTCTGGGAGCGGGAGGGGCAGATACGCAGTATTTT.

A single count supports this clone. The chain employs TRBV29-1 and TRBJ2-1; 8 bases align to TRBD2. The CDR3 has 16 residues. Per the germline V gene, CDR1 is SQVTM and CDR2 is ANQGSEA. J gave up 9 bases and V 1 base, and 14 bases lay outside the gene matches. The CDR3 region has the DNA TGCAGCGTTGAAGGGGGGCCGGGACTAGTATTCCCTGAGCAGTTCTTC. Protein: CSVEGGPGLVFPEQFF.

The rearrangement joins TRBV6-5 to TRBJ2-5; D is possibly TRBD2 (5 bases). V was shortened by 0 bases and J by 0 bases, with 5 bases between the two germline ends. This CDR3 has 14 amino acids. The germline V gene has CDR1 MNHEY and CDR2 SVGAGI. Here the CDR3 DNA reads TGTGCCAGCAGTTACTCGACTAACCAAGAGACCCAGTACTTC. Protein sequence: CASSYSTNQETQYF.

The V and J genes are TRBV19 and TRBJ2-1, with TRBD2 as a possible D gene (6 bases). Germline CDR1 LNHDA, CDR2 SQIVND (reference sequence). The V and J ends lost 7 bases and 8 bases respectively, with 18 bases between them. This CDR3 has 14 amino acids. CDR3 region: CASKEAGGMDEQFF. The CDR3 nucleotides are TGTGCCAGTAAAGAAGCGGGCGGGATGGATGAGCAGTTCTTC.

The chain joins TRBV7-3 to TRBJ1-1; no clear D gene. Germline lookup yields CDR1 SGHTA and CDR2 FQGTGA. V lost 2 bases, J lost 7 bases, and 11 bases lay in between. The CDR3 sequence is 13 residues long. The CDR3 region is CASSLGAMSEAFF. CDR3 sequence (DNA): TGTGCCAGCAGCTTAGGTGCTATGAGTGAAGCTTTCTTT.

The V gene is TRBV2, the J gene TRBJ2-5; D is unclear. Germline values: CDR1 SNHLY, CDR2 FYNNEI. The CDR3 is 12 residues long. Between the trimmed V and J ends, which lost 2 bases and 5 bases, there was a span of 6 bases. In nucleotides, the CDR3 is TGTGCCAGCAGTGAATTCGTGGAGACCCAGTACTTC. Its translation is CASSEFVETQYF. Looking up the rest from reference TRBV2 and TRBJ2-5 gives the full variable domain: EPEVTQTPSHQVTQMGQEVILRCVPISNHLYFYWYRQILGQKVEFLVSFYNNEISEKSEIFDDQFSVERPDGSNFTLKIRSTKLEDSAMYFCASSEFVETQYFGPGTRLLVL.